The clone carrying this T cell receptor beta chain was counted between two and nine times. Its antigen is unknown. Alongside a J-beta primer mix, a sample-barcoded 5' primer served in a second PCR lasting about 7 to 12 cycles. All samples yielded 3 million or more CDR3-containing paired-end reads. One entry per CDR3 protein, called by TCRdb with MiXCR from the 5' RACE reads. The sample has about 780,000 distinct CDR3 sequences, roughly 24% seen once. These data originate in a study of blood T cells in healthy people across ages. The germline V gene encodes CDR1 ENHRY and CDR2 SYGVKD. The CDR3 totals 14 residues. V lost 6 bases and J 0 bases, leaving 8 bases between the germline ends. Study findings and constraints: More naive CD4+ cells and higher diversity were found in long-lived than in aged donors.

This sample was also put to use in a study of T cells of mothers and their children. From that second work: Second-PCR amplification with M1S added sample barcodes and 2-4 random nucleotides. No persistent microchimeric T cell clones were detected at around 90 clones per million clonotypes sensitivity.

The chain carries TRBV10-3 and TRBJ2-2, with a possible D match to TRBD2 (6 bases). The TCR comes from a boy younger than 18 in good health. Sequences were obtained from blood. The CDR3 loop is CAIRGGSNTGELFF. For the CDR3, the DNA is TGTGCCATCAGGGGGGGATCGAACACCGGGGAGCTGTTTTTT.